This T cell receptor (beta chain) came from a study of T-cell memory formation after mild COVID-19. Whole-study context: Largely donor-specific sequence clusters came from a couple of donors. General observations from the study: SARS-CoV-2 specificity of second-wave clones peaking day 37 was unconfirmed. Memory sampled before infection contained some responding clones, suggesting cross-reactive memory joined.

The V and J ends lost 7 bases and 8 bases, in that order; junction bases with no gene match: 2. The length of the CDR3 is 12 residues. TCRdb redid the calling of the 5' RACE reads with MiXCR, one entry per CDR3 protein. The table records tens of thousands of distinct CDR3 sequences, about a tenth of them present only once. With respect to this clonotype: Antigen specificity is unknown.

The sample comprised PBMCs or a T cell subset sorted from them (not recorded which). The chain recombines TRBV12-3 or TRBV12-4 with TRBJ1-2; the match to TRBD1 covers 12 bases. This receptor was taken from a man aged 18 to 30 who had mild COVID-19 (a few samples of this study predate the infection). Cell type and time point are not known. The CDR3 region has the DNA TGTGCCAGCACCGGGACAGGGGGCGGCTACACCTTC. Its translation: CASTGTGGGYTF.